Following are 25 T cell receptor beta chains from one sample sequenced in a study of early stage breast cancer tumors. Assay used: immunoSEQ multiplex PCR; TCRdb lists only in-frame clones, some missing. The data show roughly 56,000 clones, about 83% seen once. Sequencing was done on a sample of blood. Every receptor here comes from a person aged 25 to 39 with breast cancer.

This clone was observed a handful of times. The chain links TRBV6-4 to TRBJ2-2; a possible D gene is TRBD1 (6 bases). The CDR3 has 14 amino acids. Germline V gives CDR1 MRHNA, CDR2 SNTAGT. Trimming shortened V by 4 bases and J by 4 bases, and 10 bases separated the two germline ends. The DNA of the CDR3 is TGTGCCAGCAGTGGAACAGGGACCACCGGGGAGCTGTTTTTT. This translates into CASSGTGTTGELFF.

V is TRBV15 and J is TRBJ1-1, with 7 bases identical to TRBD1. CDR1 LNHNV and CDR2 YYDKDF come from the germline V gene (reference sequence). The J segment lost 3 bases and the V segment lost 11 bases, leaving 9 bases of the junction unmatched. This CDR3 region has 13 residues. The CDR3 here is CAPHEGADTEAFF. DNA for the CDR3: TGTGCCCCCCATGAGGGGGCGGACACTGAAGCTTTCTTT.

The chain is built from TRBV5-1 and TRBJ2-2; no definite D call. Looked up from germline, CDR1 is SGHRS and CDR2 is YFSETQ. CDR3 length: 14 amino acids. With 0 bases removed from V and 6 bases from J, the gap between germline ends came to 9 bases. The CDR3 here is CASSLASASGELFF. CDR3 bases: TGCGCCAGCAGCTTGGCCTCAGCTTCCGGGGAGCTGTTTTTT.

This clone was seen a handful of times. The chain joins TRBV11-2 to TRBJ1-2; D not resolved. V lost 1 base and J lost 5, with 2 bases in between. Per the germline V gene, CDR1 is SGHAT and CDR2 is FQNNGV. The CDR3 runs 11 residues. The CDR3 DNA reads TGTGCCAGCAGCTTAGGGTATGGCTACACCTTC. Translation gives CASSLGYGYTF.

V usage is TRBV6-4 and J usage is TRBJ1-1; 11 nucleotides line up with TRBD1. This CDR3 spans 18 amino acids. Germline CDR1 and CDR2: MRHNA and SNTAGT. Losses at the gene ends were 5 bases for V and 5 bases for J; bases not matched to a gene: 16. The CDR3 nucleotides are TGTGCCAGCAGTCGAACCTTCGGACAGGGGGCGCGTAAGACTGAAGCTTTCTTT. Encoded protein: CASSRTFGQGARKTEAFF.

This chain links TRBV30 with TRBJ2-7, with TRBD1 as a possible D gene (6 bases). From germline, CDR1 is GTSNPN and CDR2 SVGIG (reference sequence). CDR3 length: 14 amino acids. V lost 0 bases, J lost 5 bases, and 14 bases lay in between. CDR3 in amino acids: CAWSVGQGTDEQYF. CDR3 bases: TGTGCCTGGAGTGTAGGCCAGGGGACCGACGAGCAGTACTTC. Variable domain in full (rest from reference TRBV30 and TRBJ2-7): SQTIHQWPATLVQPVGSPLSLECTVEGTSNPNLYWYRQAAGRGLQLLFYSVGIGQISSEVPQNLSASRPQDRQFILSSKKLLLSDSGFYLCAWSVGQGTDEQYFGPGTRLTVT.

The V gene is TRBV27, the J gene TRBJ2-7; 7 nucleotides align to TRBD2. Germline CDR1 and CDR2: MNHEY and SMNVEV (reference sequence). The V and J ends lost 3 bases and 0 bases, in that order; junction bases with no gene match: 14. The CDR3 runs 18 residues. This CDR3 reads CASSFGLADTPSSYEQYF. The CDR3 DNA follows: TGTGCCAGCAGTTTCGGTCTAGCGGACACCCCGAGCTCCTACGAGCAGTACTTC.

This clone has a handful of counts. CDR3 residues: CASSYGGTGELFF. CDR3 coding DNA: TGTGCCAGCAGTTATGGGGGGACCGGGGAGCTGTTTTTT. The chain employs TRBV28 and TRBJ2-2; D perhaps matches TRBD2 (6 bases). The CDR3 is 13 residues long. Germline V CDR1 and CDR2: MDHEN, SYDVKM. V was pared by 4 bases and J by 5 bases, with 8 bases between.

This clone was found once. This chain connects TRBV9 to TRBJ2-7; D is possibly TRBD1 (5 bases). Germline CDR1 reads SGDLS; CDR2 reads YYNGEE. V lost 1 base and J 5 bases, leaving 16 bases between the germline ends. The length of the CDR3 is 15 residues. This CDR3 is CASSVNLVVGHEQYF. CDR3 DNA sequence: TGTGCCAGCAGCGTAAATCTTGTGGTGGGGCACGAGCAGTACTTC.

This clone was counted a few times. The chain carries TRBV2 and TRBJ1-2; D is unclear. The CDR3 consists of 13 residues. V was trimmed by 8 bases and J by 0 bases, leaving 10 bases between them. Germline-derived CDR1 and CDR2 are SNHLY and FYNNEI. CDR3 coding DNA: TGTGCCAGCCATAATGTTCCTAACTATGGCTACACCTTC. Residues: CASHNVPNYGYTF.

The V gene is TRBV29-1, the J gene TRBJ1-1, with D perhaps matching TRBD1 (6 bases). Germline assignment: CDR1 SQVTM and CDR2 ANQGSEA. This CDR3 is built from 13 residues. With 4 bases removed from V and 4 bases from J, the gap between germline ends came to 13 bases. CDR3: CSVGPGGGTEAFF. In DNA form, the CDR3 reads TGCAGCGTTGGCCCGGGGGGCGGCACTGAAGCTTTCTTT.

The CDR3 protein is CASSPNRQGTDTQYF. The CDR3 DNA sequence: TGTGCCAGCTCACCGAACCGGCAGGGCACAGATACGCAGTATTTT. The chain is built from TRBV18 and TRBJ2-3, with unresolved D. CDR3 length: 15 residues. Germline loops: CDR1 KGHSH, CDR2 LQKENI. V was clipped by 3 bases and J by 1 base, with 11 bases between them.

The rearrangement links TRBV4-1 to TRBJ2-5; D possibly matches TRBD1 or TRBD2 (5 bases each). The CDR3 has 16 amino acids. The germline V gene encodes CDR1 MGHRA and CDR2 YSYEKL. Between the trimmed V and J ends, which lost 2 bases and 1 base, there was a span of 14 bases. DNA of the CDR3: TGCGCCAGCAGCCAAACCAGGGACCCCCCCCAAGAGACCCAGTACTTC. Encoded protein: CASSQTRDPPQETQYF.

The J gene is TRBJ2-7, the V gene TRBV5-4; the match to TRBD2 covers 8 bases. V shed 4 bases, J shed 2 bases, and the junction held 8 bases outside the gene matches. The CDR3 is 15 residues long. Germline V CDR1 and CDR2: SGHNT, YYREEE (reference sequence). The CDR3 DNA follows: TGTGCCAGCAGCGCGGGGGGTAGCGGGACCTACGAGCAGTACTTC. Protein product: CASSAGGSGTYEQYF.

This clone was counted a single time. This sequence joins TRBV19 and TRBJ1-3, with D hard to call. The CDR3 is 12 residues long. Germline V CDR1 and CDR2: LNHDA, SQIVND (reference sequence). The germline V and J ends were trimmed by 8 bases and 0 bases, with 5 bases remaining between them. This CDR3 is CASGVSGNTIYF. CDR3 coding DNA: TGTGCCAGTGGCGTCTCTGGAAACACCATATATTTT.

This chain links TRBV19 with TRBJ2-7; weak D call: TRBD1 (5 bases). The CDR3 sequence is 14 residues long. The germline CDR1 and CDR2 sequences are LNHDA and SQIVND (reference sequence). Between the trimmed V and J ends, which lost 4 bases and 3 bases, there was a span of 13 bases. The CDR3 DNA reads TGTGCCAGTAGTACTGGGGCTAGTTTCTACGAGCAGTACTTC. Translating gives CASSTGASFYEQYF.

This chain uses TRBV10-2 with TRBJ1-1, with 7 bases matching TRBD1. The junction had 5 bases not matched to a gene; V was cut back by 5 bases and J by 8 bases. CDR1 is WSHSY and CDR2 is SAAADI in the germline V gene. This CDR3 spans 12 amino acids. The CDR3 loop reads CASSQRGREAFF. The CDR3 region has the DNA TGCGCCAGCAGTCAAAGGGGGCGCGAAGCTTTCTTT.

The chain employs TRBV27 and TRBJ2-7; TRBD1 matches 9 bases. The CDR3 covers 15 residues. CDR1 is MNHEY, CDR2 SMNVEV, per germline (reference sequence). The ends lost 2 bases at V and 4 bases at J; junction bases unmatched: 6. CDR3 in DNA: TGTGCCAGCAGTTTAATGGGGACAGGGTTATACGAGCAGTACTTC. Encoded protein: CASSLMGTGLYEQYF.

This sequence joins TRBV14 and TRBJ2-5; 13 nucleotides match TRBD2. Germline CDR1 reads SGHDN; CDR2 reads FVKESK. There are 19 residues in the CDR3. V was clipped by 0 bases and J by 4 bases; unmatched bases: 11. The CDR3 loop is CASSQDGLAGVELRETQYF. CDR3 bases: TGTGCCAGCAGCCAAGATGGACTAGCGGGAGTAGAGCTTCGAGAGACCCAGTACTTC.

J is TRBJ2-1 and V is TRBV9; 7 bases map to TRBD1. This CDR3 contains 15 residues. Trimming took 5 bases from V and 2 from J; bases not matched to a gene: 7. Germline CDR1 reads SGDLS; CDR2 reads YYNGEE. CDR3 protein: CASRASGTAYNEQFF. DNA for the CDR3: TGTGCCAGCAGGGCTAGTGGGACAGCCTACAATGAGCAGTTCTTC.

This clone was seen a few times. CDR3 in DNA: TGTGCCAGCAGTTATCAGAGCTCCTATAATTCACCCCTCCACTTT. Protein sequence: CASSYQSSYNSPLHF. This chain connects TRBV6-6 to TRBJ1-6; D ambiguous. This CDR3 region has 15 residues. Deletions cut 3 bases from V and 0 bases from J, with 6 bases between. Germline loops: CDR1 MNHNY, CDR2 SVGAGI (reference sequence).

V gene TRBV6-1 combines with J gene TRBJ1-2; TRBD1 might be the D (5 bases). Trimming took off 0 bases at V and 6 bases at J, with 14 bases between the two ends. Germline CDR1 and CDR2: MNHNS and SASEGT. The CDR3 totals 15 residues. CDR3 residues: CASSEADEGWDGYTF. The DNA for the CDR3 is TGTGCCAGCAGTGAAGCGGACGAGGGGTGGGATGGCTACACCTTC.

The chain has TRBV13 and TRBJ2-5; 9 bases match TRBD1. The CDR3 is 15 amino acids. Germline V gene sequence: CDR1 PRHDT, CDR2 FYEKMQ (reference sequence). J lost 5 bases, V lost 4 bases, and 8 bases had no gene match. The CDR3 DNA reads TGTGCCAGCAGCTATGGGACAGGGCGAGGGGAGACCCAGTACTTC. Residues: CASSYGTGRGETQYF. The variable domain in full, completed from reference TRBV13 and TRBJ2-5, reads AAGVIQSPRHLIKEKRETATLKCYPIPRHDTVYWYQQGPGQDPQFLISFYEKMQSDKGSIPDRFSAQQFSDYHSELNMSSLELGDSALYFCASSYGTGRGETQYFGPGTRLLVL.

The chain is built from TRBV9 and TRBJ2-7; 7 bases align to TRBD2. With V trimmed by 1 base and J by 2 bases, 3 bases remained unmatched. The germline V gene has CDR1 SGDLS and CDR2 YYNGEE. The CDR3 is 14 residues long. CDR3 in amino acids: CASSVLAETYEQYF. In DNA form, the CDR3 reads TGTGCCAGCAGCGTACTAGCGGAAACCTACGAGCAGTACTTC. Full variable domain (rest looked up from reference TRBV9 and TRBJ2-7): DSGVTQTPKHLITATGQRVTLRCSPRSGDLSVYWYQQSLDQGLQFLIQYYNGEERAKGNILERFSAQQFPDLHSELNLSSLELGDSALYFCASSVLAETYEQYFGPGTRLTVT.

The chain recombines TRBV5-4 with TRBJ2-3; 10 nucleotides match TRBD2. J lost 4 bases, V lost 3 bases, and 14 bases had no gene match. CDR3 length: 18 amino acids. Per germline, CDR1 SGHNT and CDR2 YYREEE (reference sequence). The CDR3 bases are TGTGCCAGCAGCTCTCCTAGCCAAGCGGGAGGGTACGCAGATACGCAGTATTTT. Its translation is CASSSPSQAGGYADTQYF.